One and the same sample provided the 15 T cell receptor beta chains below, sequenced in a study of patients and donors after allogeneic stem cell transplantation (TCRdb year 2020). Receptors were amplified or captured by RT-PCR. The listed sequencing device is NextSeq 550. TCRdb trimmed public reads at Q25 via fastp, called clones via MiXCR and kept in-frame beta chains. Entries that share a CDR3 protein sequence are merged under the most common genes and DNA. The sample table contains 400,000 to 500,000 distinct CDR3 sequences; only one count was recorded for more than 15% of them. 7.2% of the sample lies in the top ten. Sequences were obtained from blood, either unsorted or a sorted T cell fraction (not recorded which). All receptors come from a human donor who was either an allogeneic HSCT recipient or a stem cell or donor lymphocyte infusion donor (not recorded which). It is not recorded whose cells these are; they may come from a transplant donor.

The chain employs TRBV20-1 and TRBJ2-1; tentatively, D is TRBD1 (6 bases). V lost 3 bases to trimming and J lost 8 bases, with 17 bases between them. Germline CDR1 is DFQATT and CDR2 is SNEGSKA (reference sequence). The CDR3 has 14 amino acids. The CDR3 region has the DNA TGCAGTGCTAGTCCGGCTCTCAGGGGTGATGAGCAGTTCTTC. Translation: CSASPALRGDEQFF.

This clonotype was seen a handful of times. This chain links TRBV18 with TRBJ2-7; a weak D match, TRBD2 (6 bases). This CDR3 is 15 amino acids long. Germline lookup yields CDR1 KGHSH and CDR2 LQKENI. V shed 3 bases and J shed 4 bases, with 16 bases lying between them. The CDR3 nucleotides read TGTGCCAGCTCACCGCCGGGACGGGGGAATTACGAGCAGTACTTC. This sequence encodes CASSPPGRGNYEQYF.

This clonotype was seen more than once but under ten times. The CDR3: CASIIEGSSYNSPLHF. The CDR3 nucleotides are TGTGCCAGCATCATTGAAGGGAGCTCCTATAATTCACCCCTCCACTTT. The V gene is TRBV2, the J gene TRBJ1-6; no reliable D call. The CDR3 is 16 residues long. V lost 7 bases, J lost 0 bases, and 13 bases lay in between. From germline, CDR1 is SNHLY and CDR2 FYNNEI. The full variable domain, in which reference TRBV2 and TRBJ1-6 provide the parts outside the CDR3, is EPEVTQTPSHQVTQMGQEVILRCVPISNHLYFYWYRQILGQKVEFLVSFYNNEISEKSEIFDDQFSVERPDGSNFTLKIRSTKLEDSAMYFCASIIEGSSYNSPLHFGNGTRLTVT.

This clonotype was counted between two and nine times. The V and J genes are TRBV4-1 and TRBJ1-3; no clear D gene. Per the germline V gene, CDR1 is MGHRA and CDR2 is YSYEKL. The CDR3 loop spans 16 amino acids. The germline V and J ends were trimmed by 0 bases and 3 bases, with 12 bases remaining between them. The DNA for the CDR3 is TGCGCCAGCAGCCAAGAGAGAGTGAGCGGTGGAAACACCATATATTTT. It yields the protein CASSQERVSGGNTIYF.

This clonotype was found a few times. The CDR3 sequence is CAWQTGSYNEQFF. The CDR3, as DNA: TGTGCCTGGCAAACAGGGTCCTACAATGAGCAGTTCTTC. The chain recombines TRBV30 with TRBJ2-1; TRBD1 is a possible D gene (6 bases). Germline loops: CDR1 GTSNPN, CDR2 SVGIG (reference sequence). The V end lost 5 bases, the J end lost 1 base, and 9 bases lay between the germline ends. The CDR3 contains 13 residues.

Many counts were recorded for this clonotype. The V gene is TRBV4-1, the J gene TRBJ1-2, with 9 bases that match TRBD1. The CDR3 has 15 amino acids. Germline V gives CDR1 MGHRA, CDR2 YSYEKL. The ends lost 1 base at V and 5 bases at J; junction bases unmatched: 5. CDR3 protein: CASSQGDRDLYGYTF. The CDR3 DNA reads as TGCGCCAGCAGCCAAGGGGACAGGGATTTATATGGCTACACCTTC.

J is TRBJ1-2 and V is TRBV19; 7 bases map to TRBD1. Trimming at V came to 0 bases and at J to 0 bases, leaving 10 bases not matched to a gene. The germline V gene has CDR1 LNHDA and CDR2 SQIVND (reference sequence). The CDR3 runs to 18 residues. This CDR3 is CASSIEGRGRSANYGYTF. In nucleotides, the CDR3 is TGTGCCAGTAGTATAGAAGGCAGGGGGAGGTCAGCTAACTATGGCTACACCTTC.

This chain links TRBV7-4 with TRBJ1-2, with 9 bases identical to TRBD1. V dropped 5 bases and J dropped 1; count of bases not matched to a gene: 8. Germline assignment: CDR1 SGHVT and CDR2 SQSDAQ. The CDR3 has 16 amino acids. Written as DNA, the CDR3 is TGTGCCAGCAGCACAGGACAGGGGATGATTAACTATGGCTACACCTTC. Translated: CASSTGQGMINYGYTF.

The chain is built from TRBV14 and TRBJ2-1; tentative D call: TRBD2 (5 bases). Germline loops: CDR1 SGHDN, CDR2 FVKESK. The V end was cut by 0 bases, the J end by 7 bases, with 22 bases between. This CDR3 contains 18 residues. The CDR3: CASSQDVRSGPFRNEQFF. CDR3 DNA: TGTGCCAGCAGCCAAGACGTCCGGAGCGGCCCTTTTAGGAATGAGCAGTTCTTC.

This clonotype was recorded a few times. The chain has TRBV6-6 and TRBJ1-1, with D unresolved. Germline V gene data show CDR1 as MNHNY and CDR2 as SVGAGI (reference sequence). The CDR3 is 13 amino acids. V lost 4 bases to trimming and J lost 1 base, with 7 bases between them. CDR3 coding DNA: TGTGCCAGCAGTTTTTCACAGAACACTGAAGCTTTCTTT. Translation: CASSFSQNTEAFF.

This clonotype appeared a few times. The chain employs TRBV21-1 and TRBJ2-3. TRBV21-1 is a documented pseudogene. There are 18 residues in the CDR3. This chain's CDR3 is CASSKAGWVGSTTDTQYF. Written as DNA, the CDR3 is TGTGCCAGCAGCAAAGCGGGTTGGGTGGGCAGTACCACAGATACGCAGTATTTT.

There are a few counts of this clonotype. The chain uses TRBV2 and TRBJ2-2; D call uncertain. Trimming stripped 1 base from V and 2 bases from J, with 8 bases between. Germline-derived CDR1 and CDR2 are SNHLY and FYNNEI. The CDR3 has 15 amino acids. The CDR3 DNA is TGTGCCAGCAGTGAAGTGGGCATAAACACCGGGGAGCTGTTTTTT. As protein: CASSEVGINTGELFF. The full variable domain, with the rest looked up from reference TRBV2 and TRBJ2-2, is EPEVTQTPSHQVTQMGQEVILRCVPISNHLYFYWYRQILGQKVEFLVSFYNNEISEKSEIFDDQFSVERPDGSNFTLKIRSTKLEDSAMYFCASSEVGINTGELFFGEGSRLTVL.

The chain has TRBV24-1 and TRBJ2-1, with D perhaps given as TRBD1 or TRBD2 (5 bases each). Between the trimmed V and J ends, which lost 0 bases and 2 bases, there was a span of 10 bases. The CDR3 is 16 amino acids. Germline lookup yields CDR1 KGHDR and CDR2 SFDVKD. As DNA, the CDR3 is TGTGCCACCAGTGATTTGGCCGGGACCACCTACAATGAGCAGTTCTTC. It encodes CATSDLAGTTYNEQFF.

This clonotype showed up just a few times. The chain combines TRBV14 with TRBJ2-7; TRBD2 aligns across 7 bases. The ends lost 0 bases at V and 6 bases at J; junction bases unmatched: 2. There are 13 residues in the CDR3. Germline CDR1 is SGHDN and CDR2 is FVKESK. The CDR3 coding sequence is TGTGCCAGCAGCCAAGATGGACTAGGCGAGCAGTACTTC. This gives the protein CASSQDGLGEQYF.

This clonotype was seen only a few times. The rearrangement links TRBV6-5 to TRBJ1-1; D unclear. This CDR3 comprises 14 residues. Germline assignment: CDR1 MNHEY and CDR2 SVGAGI. V was cut by 2 bases and J by 2 bases, with 9 bases left in between. CDR3 amino acids: CASSYGWVNTEAFF. In nucleotides, the CDR3 is TGTGCCAGCAGTTACGGCTGGGTAAACACTGAAGCTTTCTTT.